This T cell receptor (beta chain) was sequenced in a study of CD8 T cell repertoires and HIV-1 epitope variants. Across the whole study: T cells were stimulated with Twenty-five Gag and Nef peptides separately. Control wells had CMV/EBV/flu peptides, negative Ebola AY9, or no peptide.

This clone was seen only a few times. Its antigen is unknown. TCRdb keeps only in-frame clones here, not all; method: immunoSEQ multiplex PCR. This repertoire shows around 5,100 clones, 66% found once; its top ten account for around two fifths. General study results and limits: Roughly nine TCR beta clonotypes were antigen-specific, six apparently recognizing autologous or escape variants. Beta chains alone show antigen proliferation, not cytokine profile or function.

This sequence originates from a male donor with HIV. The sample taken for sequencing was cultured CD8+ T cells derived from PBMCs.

CDR3: CASSQVEGQKNIQYF. As DNA, the CDR3 is TGTGCCAGCAGCCAAGTGGAAGGACAGAAAAACATTCAGTACTTC. V is TRBV4-2 and J is TRBJ2-4; tentative D call: TRBD1 (6 bases). Per the germline V gene, CDR1 is LGHNA and CDR2 is YNFKEQ. V lost 1 base and J lost 4, with 11 bases in between. This CDR3 is built from 15 residues.